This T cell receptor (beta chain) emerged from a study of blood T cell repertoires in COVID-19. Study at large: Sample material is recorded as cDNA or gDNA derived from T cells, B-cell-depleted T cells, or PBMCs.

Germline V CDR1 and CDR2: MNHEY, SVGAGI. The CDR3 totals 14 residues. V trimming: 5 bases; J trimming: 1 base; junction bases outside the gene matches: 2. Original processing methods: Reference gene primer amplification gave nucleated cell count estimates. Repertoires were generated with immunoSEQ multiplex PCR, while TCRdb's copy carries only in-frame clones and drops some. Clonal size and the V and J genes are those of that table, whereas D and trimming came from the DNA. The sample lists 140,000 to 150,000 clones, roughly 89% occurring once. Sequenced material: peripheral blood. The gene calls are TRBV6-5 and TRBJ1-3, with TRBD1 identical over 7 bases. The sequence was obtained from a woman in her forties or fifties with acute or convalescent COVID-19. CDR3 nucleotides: TGTGCCAGCAGTAAACAGGGGTCTGGAAACACCATATATTTT. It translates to CASSKQGSGNTIYF.